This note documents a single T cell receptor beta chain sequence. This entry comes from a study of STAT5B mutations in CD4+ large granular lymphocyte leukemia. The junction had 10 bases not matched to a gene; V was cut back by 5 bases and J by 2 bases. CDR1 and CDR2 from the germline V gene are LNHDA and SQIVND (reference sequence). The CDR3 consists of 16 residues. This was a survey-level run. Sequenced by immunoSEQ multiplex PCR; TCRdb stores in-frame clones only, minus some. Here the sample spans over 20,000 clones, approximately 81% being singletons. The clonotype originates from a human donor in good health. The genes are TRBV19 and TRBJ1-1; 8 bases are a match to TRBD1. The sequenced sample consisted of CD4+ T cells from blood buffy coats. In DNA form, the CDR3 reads TGTGCCAGTAGTCCGTGGACAGGGTCTAGTAACACTGAAGCTTTCTTT. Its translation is CASSPWTGSSNTEAFF.